One and the same sample provided the 4 T cell receptor beta chains below, sequenced in a study of shared clonotypes between healthy human individuals. The method was immunoSEQ multiplex PCR; TCRdb's version includes in-frame clones alone and lacks a portion of them. The sample includes about 2.4 million clones, roughly 93% of them seen just once. What was sequenced was naive CD4+ T cells from PBMCs. Subset described: CD45RA+ positively selected. The receptors shown here come from a man between 18 and 29 years old in good health. Some clones in this sample may be carry-over from other donors' samples.

J is TRBJ2-7 and V is TRBV5-4; D may be TRBD1 or TRBD2 (7 bases each). CDR1 and CDR2 from the germline V gene are SGHNT and YYREEE (reference sequence). V lost 4 bases and J lost 3, with 17 bases in between. The CDR3 is made up of 15 amino acids. CDR3 DNA sequence: TGTGCCAGCAGCGTACAGGGGAGGGTCTTCTACGAGCAGTACTTC. Protein sequence: CASSVQGRVFYEQYF.

The chain is built from TRBV28 and TRBJ1-2; no reliable D call. Trimming stripped 2 bases from V and 8 bases from J, with 15 bases between. Per the germline V gene, CDR1 is MDHEN and CDR2 is SYDVKM. The CDR3 loop spans 14 amino acids. The CDR3 DNA reads TGTGCCAGCAGTTTAATGGTTGGATCGGAGGGCTACACCTTC. It translates to CASSLMVGSEGYTF.

The chain combines TRBV6-6 with TRBJ2-5; 9 positions match TRBD1. Per germline, CDR1 MNHNY and CDR2 SVGAGI (reference sequence). The ends lost 7 bases at V and 1 base at J; junction bases unmatched: 1. The CDR3 extends over 13 amino acids. The CDR3 loop is CASKTGGQETQYF. The CDR3 bases are TGTGCCAGCAAGACAGGGGGCCAAGAGACCCAGTACTTC.

DNA of the CDR3: TGTGCCAGTAGTATAAACACCGGGACCGAGCAGTACTTC. It specifies CASSINTGTEQYF. The V and J genes are TRBV19 and TRBJ2-7; the D gene could be TRBD1 or TRBD2 (5 bases each). The germline V and J ends were trimmed by 2 bases and 6 bases, with 11 bases remaining between them. The CDR3 length is 13 residues. Germline assignment: CDR1 LNHDA and CDR2 SQIVND (reference sequence). The full variable domain, rest sourced from reference TRBV19 and TRBJ2-7, is DGGITQSPKYLFRKEGQNVTLSCEQNLNHDAMYWYRQDPGQGLRLIYYSQIVNDFQKGDIAEGYSVSREKKESFPLTVTSAQKNPTAFYLCASSINTGTEQYFGPGTRLTVT.